This TCR beta chain was sequenced for a study of cytomegalovirus exposure and HLA in healthy donors. Whole-study results and caveats: In vitro assays verified that a few CMV-associated chains recognized CMV antigens specifically. A later analysis reportedly found that, within productive TCRs, an Asian-associated ancestry cluster had fewer N-insertions than the mean observed across the roughly 730 donors.

A single count supports this clone. Antigen specificity is unknown. PCR was performed using 60 Vbeta and 13 Jbeta primers. The data were produced by immunoSEQ multiplex PCR, yet TCRdb's version contains in-frame clones alone and is incomplete. There are 160,000 or so clones in the sample; about four fifths occur only once, and around a tenth lies in the top ten. CDR1 and CDR2 from the germline V gene are MDHEN and SYDVKM. The CDR3 loop spans 14 amino acids. Trimming shortened V by 1 base and J by 15 bases, and 20 bases separated the two germline ends. The sample comprised PBMCs. The genes are TRBV28 and TRBJ2-3, with a weak D call TRBD1 (5 bases). This receptor was taken from a man between 50 and 59 years old in good health and CMV-seropositive. The CDR3 DNA follows: TGTGCCAGCAGTTTATACACTACCGGACACGGCATCTATTTT. Translating gives CASSLYTTGHGIYF.